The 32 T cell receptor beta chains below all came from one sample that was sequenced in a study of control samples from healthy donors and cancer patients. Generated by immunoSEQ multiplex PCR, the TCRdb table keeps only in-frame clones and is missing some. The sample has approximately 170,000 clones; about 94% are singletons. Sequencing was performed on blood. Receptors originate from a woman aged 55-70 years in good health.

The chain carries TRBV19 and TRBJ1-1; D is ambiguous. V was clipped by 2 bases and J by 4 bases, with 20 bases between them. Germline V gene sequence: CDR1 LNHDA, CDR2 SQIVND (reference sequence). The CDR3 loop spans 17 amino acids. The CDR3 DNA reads TGTGCCAGTAGTATACGCGCGGTCGGCTTCGGAGCCACTGAAGCTTTCTTT. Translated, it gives CASSIRAVGFGATEAFF.

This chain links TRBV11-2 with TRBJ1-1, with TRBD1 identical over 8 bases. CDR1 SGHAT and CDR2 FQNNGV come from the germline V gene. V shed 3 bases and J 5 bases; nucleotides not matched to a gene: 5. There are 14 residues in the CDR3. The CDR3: CASSFHRGTTEAFF. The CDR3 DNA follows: TGTGCCAGCAGCTTTCACAGGGGGACGACTGAAGCTTTCTTT.

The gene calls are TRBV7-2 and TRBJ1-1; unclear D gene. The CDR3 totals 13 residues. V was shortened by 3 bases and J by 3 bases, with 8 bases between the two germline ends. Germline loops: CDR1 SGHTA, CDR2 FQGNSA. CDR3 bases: TGTGCCAGCAGCTTTGGGTTGGACACTGAAGCTTTCTTT. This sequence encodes CASSFGLDTEAFF.

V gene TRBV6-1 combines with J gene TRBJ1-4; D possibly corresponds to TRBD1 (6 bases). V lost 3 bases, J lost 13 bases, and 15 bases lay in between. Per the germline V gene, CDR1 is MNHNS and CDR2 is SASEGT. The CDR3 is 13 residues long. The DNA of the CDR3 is TGTGCCAGCAGTGATAAGCCACGGGACACACTGTTTTTT. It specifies CASSDKPRDTLFF.

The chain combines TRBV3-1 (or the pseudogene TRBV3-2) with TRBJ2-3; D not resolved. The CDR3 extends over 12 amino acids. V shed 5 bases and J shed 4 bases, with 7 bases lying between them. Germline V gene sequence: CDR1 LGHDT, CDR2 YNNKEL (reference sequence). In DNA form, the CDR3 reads TGTGCCAGCAGCAGCGACGCAGATACGCAGTATTTT. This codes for CASSSDADTQYF.

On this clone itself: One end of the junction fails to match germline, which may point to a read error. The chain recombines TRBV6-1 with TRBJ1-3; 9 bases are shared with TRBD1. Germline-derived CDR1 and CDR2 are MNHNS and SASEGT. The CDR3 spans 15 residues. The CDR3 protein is CASTEQGARGNTIYF. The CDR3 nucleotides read TGTGCCAGCACTGAACAGGGGGCGAGGGGAAACACCATATATTTT.

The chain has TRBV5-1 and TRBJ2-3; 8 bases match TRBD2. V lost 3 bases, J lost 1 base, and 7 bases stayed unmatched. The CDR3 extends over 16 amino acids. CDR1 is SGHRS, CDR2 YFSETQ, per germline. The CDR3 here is CASSSLRRGGTDTQYF. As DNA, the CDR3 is TGCGCCAGCAGCTCGCTTAGGCGGGGGGGCACAGATACGCAGTATTTT.

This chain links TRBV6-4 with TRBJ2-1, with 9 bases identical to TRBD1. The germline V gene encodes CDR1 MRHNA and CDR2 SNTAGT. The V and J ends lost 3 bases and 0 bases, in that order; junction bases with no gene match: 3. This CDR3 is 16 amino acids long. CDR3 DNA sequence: TGTGCCAGCAGTGATACAGGGGGCGGCTCCTACAATGAGCAGTTCTTC. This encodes CASSDTGGGSYNEQFF.

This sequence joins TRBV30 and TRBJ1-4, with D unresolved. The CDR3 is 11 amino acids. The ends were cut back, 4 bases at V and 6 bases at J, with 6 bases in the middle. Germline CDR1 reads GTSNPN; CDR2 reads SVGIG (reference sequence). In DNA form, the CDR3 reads TGTGCCTGGAACGGGGATGAAAAACTGTTTTTT. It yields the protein CAWNGDEKLFF.

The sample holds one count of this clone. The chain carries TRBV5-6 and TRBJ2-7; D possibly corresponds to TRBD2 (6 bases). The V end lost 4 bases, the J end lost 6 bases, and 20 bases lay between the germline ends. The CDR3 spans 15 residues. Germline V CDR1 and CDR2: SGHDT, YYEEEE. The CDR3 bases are TGTGCCAGCAGCGCAAGGGTAAGGGGAGCGGGCGAGCAGTACTTC. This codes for CASSARVRGAGEQYF.

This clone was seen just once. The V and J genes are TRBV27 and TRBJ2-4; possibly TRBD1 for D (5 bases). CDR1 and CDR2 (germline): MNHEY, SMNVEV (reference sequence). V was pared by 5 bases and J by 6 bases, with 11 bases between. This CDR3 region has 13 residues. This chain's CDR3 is CASSPSGLNIQYF. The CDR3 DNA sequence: TGTGCCAGCAGTCCTTCAGGGTTAAACATTCAGTACTTC.

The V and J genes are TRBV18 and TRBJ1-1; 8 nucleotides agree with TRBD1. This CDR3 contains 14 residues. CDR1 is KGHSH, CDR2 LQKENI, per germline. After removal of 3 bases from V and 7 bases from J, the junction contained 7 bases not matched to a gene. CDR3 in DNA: TGTGCCAGCTCACCTGGACAGGGTCCCGTTGAAGCTTTCTTT. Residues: CASSPGQGPVEAFF.

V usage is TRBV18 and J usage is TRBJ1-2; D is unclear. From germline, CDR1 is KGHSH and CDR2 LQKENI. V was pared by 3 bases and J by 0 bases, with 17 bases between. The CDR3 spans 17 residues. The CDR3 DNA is TGTGCCAGCTCACCCTATTCGGTGGCAGAAGCTAACTATGGCTACACCTTC. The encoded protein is CASSPYSVAEANYGYTF. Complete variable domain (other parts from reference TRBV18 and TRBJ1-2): NAGVMQNPRHLVRRRGQEARLRCSPMKGHSHVYWYRQLPEEGLKFMVYLQKENIIDESGMPKERFSAEFPKEGPSILRIQQVVRGDSAAYFCASSPYSVAEANYGYTFGSGTRLTVV.

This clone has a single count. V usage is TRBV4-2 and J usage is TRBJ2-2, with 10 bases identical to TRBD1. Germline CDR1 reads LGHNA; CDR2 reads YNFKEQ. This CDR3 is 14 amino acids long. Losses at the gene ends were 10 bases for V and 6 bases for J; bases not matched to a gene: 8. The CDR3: CATRGTGDAGELFF. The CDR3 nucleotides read TGTGCCACCAGGGGGACAGGGGATGCCGGGGAGCTGTTTTTT.

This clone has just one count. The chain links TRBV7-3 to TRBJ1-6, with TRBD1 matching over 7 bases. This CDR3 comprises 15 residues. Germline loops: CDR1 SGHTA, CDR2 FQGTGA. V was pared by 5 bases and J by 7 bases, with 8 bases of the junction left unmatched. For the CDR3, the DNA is TGTGCCAGCAGCAGACAGGGCCCCCAGAATTCACCCCTCCACTTT. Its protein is CASSRQGPQNSPLHF.

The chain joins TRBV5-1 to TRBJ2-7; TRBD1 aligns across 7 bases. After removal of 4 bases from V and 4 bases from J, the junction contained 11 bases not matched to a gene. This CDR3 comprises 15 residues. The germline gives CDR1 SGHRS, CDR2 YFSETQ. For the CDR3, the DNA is TGCGCCAGCAGCCAAGTAGGACAGGTGGAATACGAGCAGTACTTC. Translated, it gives CASSQVGQVEYEQYF.

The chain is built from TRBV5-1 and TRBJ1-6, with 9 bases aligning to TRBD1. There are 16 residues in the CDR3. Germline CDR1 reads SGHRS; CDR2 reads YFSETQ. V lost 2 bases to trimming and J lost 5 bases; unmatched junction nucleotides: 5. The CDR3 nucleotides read TGCGCCAGCAGCTTACAGGGGGCTCTTAATAATTCACCCCTCCACTTT. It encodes CASSLQGALNNSPLHF. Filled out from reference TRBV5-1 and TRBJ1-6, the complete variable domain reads KAGVTQTPRYLIKTRGQQVTLSCSPISGHRSVSWYQQTPGQGLQFLFEYFSETQRNKGNFPGRFSGRQFSNSRSEMNVSTLELGDSALYLCASSLQGALNNSPLHFGNGTRLTVT.

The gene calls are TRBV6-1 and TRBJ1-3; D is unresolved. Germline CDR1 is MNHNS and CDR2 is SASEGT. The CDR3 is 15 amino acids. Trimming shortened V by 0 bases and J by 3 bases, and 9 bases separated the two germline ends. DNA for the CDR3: TGTGCCAGCAGTGAAGCAGGAGGGAGTGGAAACACCATATATTTT. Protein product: CASSEAGGSGNTIYF.

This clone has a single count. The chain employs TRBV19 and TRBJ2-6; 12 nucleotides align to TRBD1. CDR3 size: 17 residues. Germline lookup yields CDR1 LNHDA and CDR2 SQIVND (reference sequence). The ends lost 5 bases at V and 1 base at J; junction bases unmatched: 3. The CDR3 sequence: CASSRGQGASGANVLTF. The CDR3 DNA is TGTGCCAGTAGTCGGGGACAGGGGGCGTCTGGGGCCAACGTCCTGACTTTC.

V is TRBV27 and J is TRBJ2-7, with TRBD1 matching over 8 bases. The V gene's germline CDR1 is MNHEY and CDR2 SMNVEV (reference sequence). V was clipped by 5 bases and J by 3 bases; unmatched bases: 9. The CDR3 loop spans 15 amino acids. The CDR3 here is CASSNPAGGVYEQYF. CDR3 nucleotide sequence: TGTGCCAGCAGTAACCCGGCAGGGGGCGTCTACGAGCAGTACTTC.

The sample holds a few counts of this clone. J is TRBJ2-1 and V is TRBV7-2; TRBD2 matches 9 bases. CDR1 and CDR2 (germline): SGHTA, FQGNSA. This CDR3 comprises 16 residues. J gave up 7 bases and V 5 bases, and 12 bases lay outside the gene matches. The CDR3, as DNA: TGTGCCAGCAGCGCCGCTGGCGGGGGGGCCCGAAATGAGCAGTTCTTC. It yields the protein CASSAAGGGARNEQFF.

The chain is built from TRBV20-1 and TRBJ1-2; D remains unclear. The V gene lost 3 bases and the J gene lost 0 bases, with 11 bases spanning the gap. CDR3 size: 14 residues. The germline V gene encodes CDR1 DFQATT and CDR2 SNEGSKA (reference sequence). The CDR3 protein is CSASSGPANYGYTF. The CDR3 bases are TGCAGTGCTAGTTCGGGTCCAGCTAACTATGGCTACACCTTC.

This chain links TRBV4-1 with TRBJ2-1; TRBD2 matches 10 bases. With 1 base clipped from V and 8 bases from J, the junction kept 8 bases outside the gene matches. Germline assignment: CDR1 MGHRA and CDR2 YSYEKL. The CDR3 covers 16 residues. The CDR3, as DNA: TGCGCCAGCAGCCAAGCTTATAGCGGGGGGTTCTATGAGCAGTTCTTC. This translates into CASSQAYSGGFYEQFF.

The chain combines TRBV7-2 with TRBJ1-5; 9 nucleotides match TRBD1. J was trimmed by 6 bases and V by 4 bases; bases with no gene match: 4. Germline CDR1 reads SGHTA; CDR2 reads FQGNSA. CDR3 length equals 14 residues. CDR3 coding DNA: TGTGCCAGCAGCTCCGGACAGGGGAGTCAGCCCCAGCATTTT. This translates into CASSSGQGSQPQHF. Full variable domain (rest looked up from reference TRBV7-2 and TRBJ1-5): GAGVSQSPSNKVTEKGKDVELRCDPISGHTALYWYRQSLGQGLEFLIYFQGNSAPDKSGLPSDRFSAERTGGSVSTLTIQRTQQEDSAVYLCASSSGQGSQPQHFGDGTRLSIL.

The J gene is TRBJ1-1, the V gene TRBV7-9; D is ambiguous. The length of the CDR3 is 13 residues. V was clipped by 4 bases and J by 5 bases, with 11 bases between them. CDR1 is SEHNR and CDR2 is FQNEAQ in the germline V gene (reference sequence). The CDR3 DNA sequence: TGTGCCAGCAGCTATATAGCGTATACTGAAGCTTTCTTT. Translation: CASSYIAYTEAFF. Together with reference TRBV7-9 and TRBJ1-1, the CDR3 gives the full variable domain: DTGVSQNPRHKITKRGQNVTFRCDPISEHNRLYWYRQTLGQGPEFLTYFQNEAQLEKSRLLSDRFSAERPKGSFSTLEIQRTEQGDSAMYLCASSYIAYTEAFFGQGTRLTVV.

CDR3 protein: CASRGGTSGGAMYTQYF. The CDR3, as DNA: TGTGCCAGCAGGGGAGGGACTAGCGGGGGGGCAATGTATACGCAGTATTTT. The chain employs TRBV2 and TRBJ2-3; 16 positions match TRBD2. Germline CDR1 and CDR2: SNHLY and FYNNEI. V shed 6 bases and J 7 bases; nucleotides not matched to a gene: 10. CDR3 size: 17 residues.

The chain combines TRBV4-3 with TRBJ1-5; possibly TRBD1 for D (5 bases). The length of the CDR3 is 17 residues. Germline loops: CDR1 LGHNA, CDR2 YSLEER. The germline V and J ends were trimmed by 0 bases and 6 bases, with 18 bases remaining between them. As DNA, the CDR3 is TGCGCCAGCAGCCAAGATTCGGGGGGGGATCGGGTTCAGCCCCAGCATTTT. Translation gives CASSQDSGGDRVQPQHF.

The CDR3 DNA is TGTGCCAGCAGTTTATCGAGCTTGGGGGCCGGGGAGCTGTTTTTT. This sequence encodes CASSLSSLGAGELFF. V gene TRBV27 combines with J gene TRBJ2-2, with D tentatively TRBD1 or TRBD2 (5 bases each). V was shortened by 0 bases and J by 6 bases, with 11 bases between the two germline ends. There are 15 residues in the CDR3. CDR1 is MNHEY, CDR2 SMNVEV, per germline (reference sequence).

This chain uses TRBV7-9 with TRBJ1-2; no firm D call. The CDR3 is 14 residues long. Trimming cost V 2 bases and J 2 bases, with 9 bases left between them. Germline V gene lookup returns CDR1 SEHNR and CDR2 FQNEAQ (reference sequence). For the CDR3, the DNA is TGTGCCAGCAGCTTAACGGTGGCCAACTATGGCTACACCTTC. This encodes CASSLTVANYGYTF.

The CDR3 protein is CASTPRGGQETQYF. The DNA of the CDR3 is TGTGCCAGCACCCCCCGGGGGGGCCAAGAGACCCAGTACTTC. The rearrangement joins TRBV6-2 or TRBV6-3 to TRBJ2-5, with TRBD2 matching over 8 bases. Germline trimming cut 7 bases from V and 1 base from J; bases unmatched to any gene: 5. Germline values: CDR1 MNHEY, CDR2 SVGEGT. This CDR3 contains 14 residues.

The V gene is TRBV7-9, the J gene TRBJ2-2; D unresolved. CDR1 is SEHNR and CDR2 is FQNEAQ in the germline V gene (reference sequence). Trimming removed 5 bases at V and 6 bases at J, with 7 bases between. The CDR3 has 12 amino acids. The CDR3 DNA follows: TGTGCCAGCAGCCGGGTTGCCGGGGAGCTGTTTTTT. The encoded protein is CASSRVAGELFF.

The CDR3 protein is CASRKGGYTF. The CDR3 nucleotides read TGTGCCAGCAGGAAAGGGGGCTACACCTTC. This chain connects TRBV11-2 to TRBJ1-2, with D unresolved. Germline V gives CDR1 SGHAT, CDR2 FQNNGV. CDR3 length: 10 amino acids. With 6 bases removed from V and 8 bases from J, the gap between germline ends came to 7 bases.